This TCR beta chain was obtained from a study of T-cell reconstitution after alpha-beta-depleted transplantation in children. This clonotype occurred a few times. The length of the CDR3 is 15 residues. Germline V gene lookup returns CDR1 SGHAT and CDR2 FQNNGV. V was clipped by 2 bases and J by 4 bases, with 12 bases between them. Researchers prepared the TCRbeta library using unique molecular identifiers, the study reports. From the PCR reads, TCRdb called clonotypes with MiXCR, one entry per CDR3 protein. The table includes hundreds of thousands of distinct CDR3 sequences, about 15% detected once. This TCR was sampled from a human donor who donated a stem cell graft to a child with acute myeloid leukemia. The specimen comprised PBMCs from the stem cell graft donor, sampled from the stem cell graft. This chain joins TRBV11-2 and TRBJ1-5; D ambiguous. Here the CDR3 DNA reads TGTGCCAGCAGCTTAAGTGAAGGCACTAATCAGCCCCAGCATTTT. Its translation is CASSLSEGTNQPQHF.